The present T cell receptor (beta chain) was sequenced within a study of T cell repertoires in cytomegalovirus infection (dated by TCRdb to the late 2010s). Turning to the overall study: Because public TCR beta signatures pointed to carriage of CMV infection together with the matching HLA type, the HLA type of each donor mattered for the analysis. General findings and caveats noted by the study authors: Cumulative frequency of public TCR beta family members discriminated carriers of CMV infection plus the relevant HLA type in this cohort and an independent roughly 330-donor cohort. The ex vivo response was dominated by HLA-C-restricted CMV-specific TCR beta clonotypes, which also provided the single most frequent clonotype in two of eight donors.

This clonotype was seen ten or more times. Its antigen remains undetermined. The input lacks base qualities; no much larger clone sits a single base away. Sequencing was performed on an Illumina HiSeq 1500. The raw public data were reprocessed by TCRdb itself: fastp quality trimming at Q25, MiXCR clonotype calling, in-frame beta chains only. Each record represents a unique CDR3 protein, reported with the most common genes and DNA among its rows. This sample gives about 360,000 distinct CDR3 sequences in total; 15% to 20% of them show up just once. The top ten clones comprise 7.5% to 9.5% of the sample. The sequence derives from a human donor in good health (CMV status not recorded). Some clones in this sample may be carry-over from other donors' samples. Input material: PBMCs.

The CDR3 region has the sequence CASSFYRDREREPQHF. The sequence in DNA is TGTGCCAGCAGCTTCTACCGGGACAGGGAAAGGGAGCCCCAGCATTTT. Here the chain combines TRBV7-2 and TRBJ1-5; TRBD1 fits 9 bases in the junction. From V the trimming removes 3 bases and from J it removes 8 bases, while the gene matches leave 11 bases of the junction unaccounted for. CDR1 and CDR2 are read off the germline V gene as SGHTA and FQGNSA. CDR3 length: 16 amino acids, cysteine to phenylalanine. Only CDR3 DNA is held: 48 bases, read in frame from base 1.